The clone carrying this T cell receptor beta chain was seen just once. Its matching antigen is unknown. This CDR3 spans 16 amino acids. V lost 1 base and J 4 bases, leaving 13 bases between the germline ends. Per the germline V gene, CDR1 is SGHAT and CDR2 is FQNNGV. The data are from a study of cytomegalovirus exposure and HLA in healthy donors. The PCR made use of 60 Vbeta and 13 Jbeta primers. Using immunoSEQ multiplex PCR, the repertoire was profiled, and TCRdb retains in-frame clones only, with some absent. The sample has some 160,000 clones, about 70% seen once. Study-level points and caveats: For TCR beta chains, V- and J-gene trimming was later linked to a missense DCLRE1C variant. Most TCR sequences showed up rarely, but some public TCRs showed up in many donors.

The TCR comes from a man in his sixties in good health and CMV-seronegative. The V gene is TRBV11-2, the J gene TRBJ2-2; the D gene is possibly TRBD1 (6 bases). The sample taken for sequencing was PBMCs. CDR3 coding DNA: TGTGCCAGCAGCTTAGTTGGGGGCTCCTTCACCGGGGAGCTGTTTTTT. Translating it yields CASSLVGGSFTGELFF.